This T cell receptor (beta chain) was recorded in a study of response to subunit inactivated influenza vaccine. Study outcomes and limitations: The authors suggested that every seasonal influenza vaccination recruits few new T cells.

Germline CDR1 reads MNHEY; CDR2 reads SMNVEV (reference sequence). V lost 2 bases, J lost 8 bases, and 7 bases stayed unmatched. CDR3 length: 15 residues. TCRdb passed the RT-PCR reads through MiXCR, listing each CDR3 protein once. The sample contains 750,000 to 850,000 distinct CDR3 sequences, roughly 18% of which appear only once. This clonotype was observed a few times. Its target is unknown. This receptor was taken from a man between 45 and 60 years old who received an inactivated influenza vaccine. This material consisted of PBMCs from blood, taken 5 days after vaccination. The chain combines TRBV27 with TRBJ2-1; 9 bases are a match to TRBD2. The CDR3 coding sequence is TGTGCCAGCAGTTTACAGAGCGGGGGGTTTCATGAGCAGTTCTTC. This gives the protein CASSLQSGGFHEQFF.